These T cell receptor beta chains were read from a single sample in a study of T cell responses to AZD1222 COVID-19 vaccine. Method: immunoSEQ multiplex PCR; TCRdb's copy keeps in-frame clones and lacks some. The table lists about 130,000 clones, roughly 91% of them singletons. Sample: peripheral blood, taken on day 0 of AZD1222 vaccination. The source of these receptors is an adult in good health. CDR3s include the opening cysteine and the closing phenylalanine or tryptophan. D genes are given only for firm matches. Rows may omit the clone size; those that give it use once, few, many or a size class.

>TRBJ2-1|TRBV20-1|TRBD2|few|15
CSASNGGEIYNEQFF
TGCAGTGCTAGTAACGGGGGGGAAATATACAATGAGCAGTTCTTC
>TRBJ1-2|TRBV19|.|.|13
CASSIPLQWGYTF
TGTGCCAGTAGTATCCCCCTCCAATGGGGCTACACCTTC
>TRBJ2-1|TRBV3-1/TRBV3-2|.|.|15
CASSGGATSYNEQFF
TGTGCCAGCAGCGGGGGGGCTACCTCCTACAATGAGCAGTTCTTC
>TRBJ1-1|TRBV29-1|TRBD1|once|17
CSVEYRQGAYVNTEAFF
TGCAGCGTTGAATACCGACAGGGGGCCTACGTGAACACTGAAGCTTTCTTT
>TRBJ2-3|TRBV11-3|.|.|18
CASSLDEGSSISTDTQYF
TGTGCCAGCAGCTTAGATGAAGGCTCCAGCATTAGCACAGATACGCAGTATTTT
>TRBJ1-2|TRBV4-3|TRBD1|.|19
CASSQETVVGDRGVYGYTF
TGCGCCAGCAGCCAAGAGACCGTTGTCGGGGACAGGGGAGTATATGGCTACACCTTC
>TRBJ2-3|TRBV2|.|.|13
CASAGLITDTQYF
TGTGCCAGCGCGGGACTCATCACAGATACGCAGTATTTT
>TRBJ2-3|TRBV7-9|.|.|12
CASTSSTDTQYF
TGTGCCAGCACTTCCAGCACAGATACGCAGTATTTT
>TRBJ1-2|TRBV10-3|TRBD1|.|16
CAISESRDRGDYGYTF
TGTGCCATCAGTGAGTCCCGGGACAGGGGAGACTATGGCTACACCTTC
>TRBJ2-5|TRBV25-1|.|.|12
CASSASQETQYF
TGTGCCAGCAGTGCCTCTCAAGAGACCCAGTACTTC
>TRBJ2-7|TRBV29-1|.|.|14
CSVEGAGKEYEQYF
TGCAGCGTTGAAGGGGCAGGGAAGGAATACGAGCAGTACTTC
>TRBJ1-1|TRBV18|.|.|13
CASSSSLNTEAFF
TGTGCCAGCTCCTCTAGCTTGAACACTGAAGCTTTCTTT
>TRBJ1-1|TRBV30|TRBD1|.|15
CAWTAAGTGNTEAFF
TGTGCCTGGACCGCCGCCGGGACAGGGAACACTGAAGCTTTCTTT
>TRBJ2-7|TRBV7-2|TRBD1|.|15
CASSLGAGTDYEQYF
TGTGCCAGCAGCTTAGGCGCCGGGACAGACTACGAGCAGTACTTC
>TRBJ1-6|TRBV5-1|.|once|15
CASSINFESYSPLHF
TGCGCCAGCAGCATTAATTTCGAGAGTTATTCACCCCTCCACTTT
>TRBJ2-3|TRBV9|.|.|13
CASSARAGVAQYF
TGTGCCAGCAGCGCCCGCGCCGGGGTTGCGCAGTATTTT
>TRBJ2-2|TRBV6-1|.|.|13
CASSELEAEELFF
TGTGCCAGCAGTGAACTAGAGGCGGAGGAGCTGTTTTTT
>TRBJ2-5|TRBV6-2/TRBV6-3|TRBD2|.|18
CASSYSGTSGGVRETQYF
TGTGCCAGCAGTTACTCCGGGACTAGCGGGGGGGTCCGGGAGACCCAGTACTTC
>TRBJ1-3|TRBV7-6|.|.|13
CASSLATGNTIYF
TGTGCCAGCAGCTTAGCGACTGGAAACACCATATATTTT
>TRBJ2-1|TRBV7-3|TRBD1|.|16
CASSSYLGGTYNEQFF
TGTGCCAGCAGCAGTTACCTAGGGGGCACCTACAATGAGCAGTTCTTC
>TRBJ1-2|TRBV15|.|.|16
CATSRGSGRFNYGYTF
TGTGCCACCAGCAGAGGTTCAGGAAGATTTAACTATGGCTACACCTTC
>TRBJ2-1|TRBV7-2|TRBD2|.|15
CASSLAGGRNNEQFF
TGTGCCAGCAGCCTAGCGGGGGGGCGGAACAATGAGCAGTTCTTC
>TRBJ1-2|TRBV7-2|TRBD1|.|14
CASSIDGTDYGYTF
TGTGCCAGCAGCATCGACGGGACAGACTATGGCTACACCTTC
>TRBJ2-7|TRBV28|.|once|11
CASTETGEQYF
TGTGCCAGCACCGAGACGGGCGAGCAGTACTTC
>TRBJ1-2|TRBV5-1|.|.|14
CASSLGQGTNGYTF
TGCGCCAGCAGCTTGGGGCAGGGGACCAATGGCTACACCTTC
>TRBJ1-4|TRBV15|TRBD1|.|16
CATSRATGQGFEKLFF
TGTGCCACCAGCAGAGCCACGGGACAGGGGTTTGAAAAACTGTTTTTT
>TRBJ1-1|TRBV6-1|.|.|15
CASSESLYMNTEAFF
TGTGCCAGCAGTGAATCGCTTTACATGAACACTGAAGCTTTCTTT
>TRBJ1-2|TRBV6-1|.|.|14
CASSEAAASYGYTF
TGTGCCAGCAGTGAAGCGGCAGCTTCCTATGGCTACACCTTC
>TRBJ2-2|TRBV5-4|.|few|14
CASSLGGAAGELFF
TGTGCCAGCAGCTTGGGGGGGGCCGCCGGGGAGCTGTTTTTT
>TRBJ1-1|TRBV11-2|.|.|13
CASSLGYDAEAFF
TGTGCCAGCAGCTTAGGATATGATGCTGAAGCTTTCTTT
>TRBJ2-5|TRBV5-8|.|.|13
CASSPRGQETQYF
TGTGCCAGCAGCCCGAGGGGACAAGAGACCCAGTACTTC
>TRBJ1-4|TRBV20-1|.|.|11
CSAMDSEKLFF
TGCAGTGCCATGGACAGTGAAAAACTGTTTTTT
>TRBJ1-4|TRBV7-2|.|.|14
CASSLFATNEKLFF
TGTGCCAGCAGCTTATTTGCAACTAATGAAAAACTGTTTTTT